The sequence of this T cell receptor beta chain was determined in a study of cytomegalovirus exposure and HLA in healthy donors (dated by TCRdb to the late 2010s). About the full investigation: According to an earlier analysis of 550 to 750 of the donors, some 170 million T cells yielded roughly 100 million unique TCR beta sequences and more than 250 Gb of sequence data. Four to six DR-DQ haplotypes were handled as single units for association and clustering, since linkage in the cohort was strong. The study aimed to test whether cataloging public T cell receptors could reveal signatures of past pathogen exposure. The genetic ancestry cluster associated with self-reported Caucasian donors included around 76% of the roughly 360 genotyped donors. In an earlier analysis of 500 to 650 of the donors, high-throughput TCR beta sequencing was used to judge whether each TCR beta V gene segment behaved as functional or pseudogenic. Along with the approximately 620-subject first cohort, a separate validation cohort of approximately 110 different subjects was used. To study patterns of TCR occurrence, a later analysis re-analyzed previously published TCR beta repertoires from 666 donors and added high-resolution HLA genotyping. Class I and class II HLA loci were covered by the typing at four-digit resolution. An early release that covered some 640 HLA-typed donors contained approximately 300 gigabases of sequencing data and approximately 85 million unique TCR sequences. High-throughput TCR immunosequencing, statistical association of individual TCRs with disease status, and machine learning were combined to predict cytomegalovirus infection status. Using immunosequencing, the study profiled T cell repertoires from about 610 subjects and related those repertoires to cytomegalovirus serostatus. All discovery cohort repertoires had been generated on a single sequencing platform. Among approximately 370 genotyped donors of the cohort, an average of around 240,000 unique TCR beta nucleotide sequences was sequenced per donor, of which 15% to 20% were non-productive. The number of typed donors differed by locus: about 620-640 for A, B, C, DRB1 and DQB1; about 520 for DQA1; approximately 600 for DPA1; and about 470 for DPB1. Rather than using new phenotypic data, the later analysis identified candidate immune exposures from TCR beta sequences and from how often those sequences occurred across donors. Donor age, sex, ethnicity and CMV serostatus were compiled alongside the repertoire data. A later genetic analysis took genome-wide SNP genotypes for 398 of the 666 donors and used that subset as a discovery cohort.

The CDR3 numbers 15 residues from cysteine through phenylalanine. Here the CDR3 DNA is all that survives: 45 bases in frame from base 1. As encoded in the germline V gene, CDR1 is ENHRY while CDR2 is SYGVKD. Between the V and J ends, shortened by 8 bases and 1 base respectively, the junction contains 16 bases. The full study reports these points: Immune exposure information for the cohort was limited to CMV serostatus. A group of highly shared sequence variants was considered likely to be a technical artifact of the sequencing pipeline. Most TCR sequences were observed very rarely across donors, whereas some public TCRs were present in many individuals. A later analysis reported that several top co-occurrence clusters appeared linked to parvovirus B19, influenza, CMV and Epstein-Barr virus. A later analysis found that HLA-associated TCR beta chains were more clonally expanded and had lower generation probabilities than equally common non-associated chains. Seventeen rarely observed V segments, including chromosome 9 orphons, were excluded from the earlier analysis of a few hundred of the donors because counts were too low. Because HLA typing was missing for some donors at each locus, association tests included only the typed subset. In an earlier analysis of approximately 590 of the donors, most TCR beta V segments appeared in productive rearrangements about 87% or about 30% of the time, broadly matching IMGT annotations. Correlated functional status among segregating V segments might be attributable to linkage disequilibrium, but an unknown experimental factor could not be ruled out. In vitro tests confirmed that a few of the cytomegalovirus-associated TCR beta chains recognize cytomegalovirus antigens. The classifier was reported to diagnose cytomegalovirus status with high specificity and sensitivity in both the original cohort and the validation cohort. A later analysis found that TCR association rates varied across HLA loci, with DRB1 alleles showing the most associated TCRs and HLA-C alleles the fewest. A further reported finding was that TCR beta sequences accurately predicted the HLA-A and HLA-B alleles for most subjects in the first cohort. Roughly uniform sequencing depth across donors was assumed in presence/absence analyses, although this assumption may not hold. At a false discovery rate of 0.05, a later analysis linked 16,951 TCR beta sequences to specific HLA alleles. When HLA alleles, especially DR and DQ, strongly co-occurred, TCR associations were difficult to assign to individual alleles. According to the authors, the approach could potentially be generalized to other disease states and immunological phenotypes. Only TCR beta chains were sequenced in this cohort, and the absence of alpha or paired-chain data limited detectable features. Some IMGT-functional V segments, including TRBV6-2 and TRBV6-3, could not be distinguished by the 87-base-pair reads and were therefore excluded. The study listed 164 TCR beta chains as associated with cytomegalovirus. A later genetic analysis associated a missense DCLRE1C variant with V-gene and J-gene trimming of TCR beta chains, and an independent cohort replicated the association. Most CMV-associated TCR beta chains appeared to be HLA-restricted in a later analysis, and the HLA associations seemed to be driven largely by CMV exposure. Compared with the roughly 710-donor mean, donors in an Asian-associated ancestry cluster had fewer N-insertions in productive TCRs, according to a later genetic analysis.

Note on this clone: Its antigen is currently not known. No qualities accompany the bases; no much larger clone lies one base away.

The cohort consisted of 670 or so healthy bone marrow donors. At the time of sampling, all cohort members were nominally healthy, though unrecorded immune exposures were likely present. The donor tested CMV seronegative, placing the donor among the roughly 400 seronegative members of the cohort. Each donor provided a peripheral blood sample, and peripheral blood mononuclear cells were used for TCR beta sequencing. The Qiagen DNeasy Blood Extraction Kit was used to extract genomic DNA from the blood cell samples. Receptors were amplified or captured by the immunoSEQ multiplex PCR assay. A mixture of 60 forward primers for TCR Vbeta segments and 13 reverse primers for TCR Jbeta segments was used in the multiplex PCR. The CDR3 region of rearranged TCR beta genes was amplified from genomic DNA with a multiplex PCR assay. Amplified TCR beta libraries were sequenced as 87-base-pair reads on the Illumina HiSeq System. The authors' analysis ran thus. A later analysis counted tens of millions of unique TCR beta chains across the approximately 700 repertoires, and approximately 11 million of these chains were shared by at least two donors. Raw reads were error-corrected and collapsed into unique sequences by a nearest-neighbor algorithm in which closely related sequences were merged to remove PCR and sequencing errors. CDR3 sequences were aligned to IMGT reference sequences to assign V, D and J gene segments. For a sequence to be retained, at least a six-nucleotide match to both a V gene segment and a J gene segment was required. A rearrangement was called productive if the CDR3 had no stop codons and remained in frame with V and J, and every other rearrangement was called non-productive. Following IMGT convention, CDR3 was defined as the stretch from the second conserved V-encoded cysteine up to the conserved J-encoded phenylalanine. In an earlier analysis of approximately 500 of the donors, sequences lacking an unambiguous match to a single V gene segment were excluded. An earlier analysis of a few hundred of the donors called V segments functional above 56.7% productive rearrangements and segregating when the between-donor standard deviation exceeded 5%. A statistical classification framework was built for diagnosing cytomegalovirus status from the catalog of TCR beta chain sequences. In a later analysis, V and J genes were assigned by comparing TCR nucleotide sequences against IMGT/GENE-DB human TR gene sequences. In a later analysis, CDR3 sequences and most-parsimonious VDJ recombination scenarios were assigned using the TCRdist pipeline. In a later analysis, each TCR beta chain was defined by its CDR3 amino acid sequence together with its V-gene family, and reads without a unique V-gene family were excluded. To address suspected cross-contamination and a sequencing artifact, a later analysis removed approximately 590 highly shared, low-generation-probability nucleotide sequences. A later analysis calculated a clonal expansion index for each public chain from normalized within-repertoire ranks of inferred template counts. Generation probabilities in a later analysis came from a VDJ recombination model fitted to out-of-frame rearrangements, and those results were checked against IGoR. In a later analysis, hypergeometric tests were used to score TCR-TCR, TCR-HLA and TCR-CMV co-occurrence, with a repertoire-size bias correction applied to TCR pairs. False discovery rates were estimated in a later analysis by permuting HLA or CMV assignments 20 times. In a later analysis, co-occurring TCRs were grouped using DBSCAN, and TCRdist sequence similarity was added for clustering within HLA-allele-positive subsets. Repertoires with fewer than 30,000 or more than 120,000 public chains were left out of co-occurrence clustering, as were about five repertoires with anomalous nucleotide sharing. Not all clones reach the TCRdb copy of this immuneACCESS table, which keeps in-frame sequences only. Checked studies attribute under half of the gap to unresolved V genes and leave the rest unexplained. Clonal size and the V and J genes are those of that table, whereas D and trimming came from the DNA. Across this sample there are roughly 120,000 clones, with more than 60% seen only once. The ten largest clonotypes hold around 3.9% of the sample.

The sample consisted of PBMCs. This chain joins TRBV10-3 to TRBJ2-3; tentative D gene TRBD2, with 6 bases matching. This clonotype originated in a woman in her forties in good health and CMV-seronegative. The CDR3 protein: CAIRHPGTGTDTQYF. Read as DNA, the sequence is TGTGCCATCCGCCACCCGGGGACTGGCACAGATACGCAGTATTTT.